This is a list of T cell receptor beta chains from one sample in a study of T cells in Graves' hyperthyroidism and ophthalmopathy. From the multiplex PCR reads, TCRdb called clonotypes with MiXCR, one entry per CDR3 protein. The table records hundreds of thousands of distinct CDR3 sequences, over 15% of them present only once. The sequencing sample was made of blood. The receptors stem from a woman under 30 with Graves' hyperthyroidism. Each CDR3 is given with its conserved first and last residue. The D gene is left open where the match is weak. Clone size is stated in some rows and not others, as once, few, many or a class when expanded.

j_gene	d_gene	abundance	v_gene	CDR3nt	CDR3aa
TRBJ1-2	TRBD1	NA	TRBV7-9	TGTGCCAGCAGCCCCAGACAGGGTTATGGCTACACCTTC	CASSPRQGYGYTF
TRBJ1-5	NA	NA	TRBV6-2/TRBV6-3	TGTGCCAGCAGTTACCCAGGGTACAGGGCCCAGCATTTT	CASSYPGYRAQHF
TRBJ2-3	NA	few	TRBV2	TGTGCCAGCAGTGACGTTAGCGCGAACACAGATACGCAGTATTTT	CASSDVSANTDTQYF
TRBJ2-3	NA	NA	TRBV18	TGTGCCAGCTCACCTGGGCCACGGGCAGATACGCAGTATTTT	CASSPGPRADTQYF
TRBJ2-7	NA	many	TRBV20-1	TGCAGTGTCAGGGGCAGGAAAACCTACGAGCAGTACTTC	CSVRGRKTYEQYF
TRBJ2-1	NA	few	TRBV3-1	TGTGCCAGCAGCCAAGATCTCGTTGGTGGGCGCCTCGAGCAGTTCTTC	CASSQDLVGGRLEQFF
TRBJ2-3	NA	NA	TRBV6-5	TGTGCCAGCAGTTACTTTAGGGGCACCAGCACAGATACGCAGTATTTT	CASSYFRGTSTDTQYF
TRBJ2-1	TRBD2	many	TRBV5-1	TGCGCCAGCAGCTTGCCGCCTTCGCCTAGCGGGCCCTACAATGAGCAGTTCTTC	CASSLPPSPSGPYNEQFF
TRBJ2-6	NA	NA	TRBV11-1	TGTGCCACCACCGGGATAGGGGACTCTGGGGCCAACGTCCTGACTTTC	CATTGIGDSGANVLTF
TRBJ1-5	NA	NA	TRBV20-1	TGCAGTGCTGGGGGGGCCACCGGCAATCAGCCCCAGCATTTT	CSAGGATGNQPQHF
TRBJ1-1	NA	many	TRBV12-3/TRBV12-4	TGTGCCAGCAGTTTAGTCAGCACGAACACTGAAGCTTTCTTT	CASSLVSTNTEAFF
TRBJ2-1	TRBD2	many	TRBV28	TGTGCCAGCGACACGGGGGGGGTCAATGAGCAGTTCTTC	CASDTGGVNEQFF
TRBJ1-6	NA	few	TRBV20-1	TGCAGTGCTAGAGACCGGGACACCCGAATAACCCTCCACTTT	CSARDRDTRITLHF
TRBJ1-1	NA	few	TRBV28	TGTGCCAGCAGTTTAATCTCCCGGGACCGCGCCCCGAACACTGAAGCTTTCTTT	CASSLISRDRAPNTEAFF
TRBJ2-5	NA	NA	TRBV19	TGTGCCAGTACCTGGGGGCGCGGAGAGACCCAGTACTTC	CASTWGRGETQYF
TRBJ2-5	TRBD1	many	TRBV7-2	TGTGCCAGCAGCTTAAGGACAGGGATGCAAGAGACCCAGTACTTC	CASSLRTGMQETQYF
TRBJ1-2	TRBD1	many	TRBV2	TGTGCCAGCACTCCGACTCTGGGGGGGAAGGGGGCGGATGGCTACACCTTC	CASTPTLGGKGADGYTF
TRBJ2-3	NA	many	TRBV2	TGTGCCAGCAGTGAACTTACGGGAGCGGACACAGATACGCAGTATTTT	CASSELTGADTDTQYF
TRBJ2-1	TRBD2	NA	TRBV19	TGTGCCAGTAGTCCCAGAAGTAGCGGGTCCTCCGAGCAGTTCTTC	CASSPRSSGSSEQFF